This T cell receptor beta chain was obtained from a study of CD8+CD57+ T cells in acquired aplastic anemia. Germline CDR1 reads MNHNS; CDR2 reads SASEGT. Germline trimming cut 7 bases from V and 0 bases from J; bases unmatched to any gene: 9. The CDR3 is made up of 18 amino acids. Genomic DNA templated the TCR beta VDJ and CDR3 profiling. TCRdb re-called the reads with MiXCR, one entry per CDR3 protein. The data hold around 190,000 distinct CDR3 sequences, with around 50% observed a single time. This clonotype was counted many times. Patients chosen for sequencing had shown CD8+CD57+ cell expansion by flow cytometry.

The TCR was taken from a human donor with aplastic anemia. The chain joins TRBV6-1 to TRBJ2-6; 10 nucleotides align to TRBD1. Sequenced: sorted CD4+, CD8+, or CD8+CD57+ T cells (not recorded which) from PBMCs. The DNA of the CDR3 is TGTGCCAGCAAGGGGGACAGGGGACGACTCTCTGGGGCCAACGTCCTGACTTTC. Its protein is CASKGDRGRLSGANVLTF.